A selection of T cell receptor beta chains follows, all from one sample in a study of patients and donors after allogeneic stem cell transplantation. TCRdb reanalysed the RT-PCR reads using MiXCR and keeps one entry per CDR3 protein. This sample has under 200,000 distinct CDR3 sequences, with roughly 30% found just once. Material for sequencing was blood, either unsorted or a sorted T cell fraction (not recorded which). The receptors shown here come from a human donor who was either an allogeneic HSCT recipient or a stem cell or donor lymphocyte infusion donor (not recorded which). It is not recorded whose cells these are; they may come from a transplant donor. Both conserved end residues are part of each CDR3. A D gene is named only where the DNA matches it firmly. Some rows have no size entry. The others give once, few or many, or a class for an expanded clone.

-	TRBV20-1	TRBJ1-5	-	TGCAGTGCTAGTCGTTTATCAGGGGTTAGCAATCAGCCCCAGCATTTT	CSASRLSGVSNQPQHF
-	TRBV20-1	TRBJ1-5	-	TGCAGTGCTAGCCAGGGAGGGGGCAATCAGCCCCAGCATTTT	CSASQGGGNQPQHF
once	TRBV20-1	TRBJ2-1	-	TGCAGTGGATTTGCGGCCTCCTACAATGAGCAGTTCTTC	CSGFAASYNEQFF
-	TRBV10-3	TRBJ2-1	-	TGTGCCATCGCCCGCAGCGGAGAGCAGTTCTTC	CAIARSGEQFF
-	TRBV7-9	TRBJ1-5	-	TGTGCCAGCAGCCCCGGACAGCATAGCAATCAGCCCCAGCATTTT	CASSPGQHSNQPQHF
-	TRBV12-3/TRBV12-4	TRBJ2-1	TRBD2	TGTGCCAGCAGTCAGGGACTAGCGGGCGTACGTGCCTACAATGAGCAGTTCTTC	CASSQGLAGVRAYNEQFF
-	TRBV7-2	TRBJ1-1	-	TGTGCCAGCAGCTTTAGAAGGTCTGCCCTCATGAACACTGAAGCTTTCTTT	CASSFRRSALMNTEAFF
many	TRBV20-1	TRBJ2-7	-	TGCAGTGCTAGAGATCTACGGCGGAGTGTGGGCTACGAGCAGTACTTC	CSARDLRRSVGYEQYF
few	TRBV7-2	TRBJ1-1	TRBD1	TGTGCCAGCAGCTTGACGGGGGCCAGGGGGACGGCTTTCTTT	CASSLTGARGTAFF
few	TRBV4-2	TRBJ1-5	TRBD1	TGTGCCAGCAGCCAAGTAGGACAGGGGGCGCCTGGGGAGCAGCCCCAGCATTTT	CASSQVGQGAPGEQPQHF
-	TRBV11-2	TRBJ2-5	TRBD1	TGTGCCAGCAGCTTCCAGACAGGGCAAGAGACCCAGTACTTC	CASSFQTGQETQYF
-	TRBV2	TRBJ1-2	TRBD1	TGTGCCAGCGGGATGGGGACAGACTACTATGGCTACACCTTC	CASGMGTDYYGYTF
many	TRBV20-1	TRBJ1-5	-	TGCAGTGCTCCCAGGGGCTCGGGAAACAATCAGCCCCAGCATTTT	CSAPRGSGNNQPQHF
-	TRBV11-2	TRBJ1-1	-	TGTGCCAGCAGCTTAGAGGCGGGGGTAGAAGCTTTCTTT	CASSLEAGVEAFF